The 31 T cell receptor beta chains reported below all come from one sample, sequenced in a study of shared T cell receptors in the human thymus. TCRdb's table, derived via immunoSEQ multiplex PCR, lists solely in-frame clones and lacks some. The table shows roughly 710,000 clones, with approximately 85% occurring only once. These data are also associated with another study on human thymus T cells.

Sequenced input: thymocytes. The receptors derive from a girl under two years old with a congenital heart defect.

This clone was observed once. The CDR3 DNA is TGTGCCAGCAGCGATTCCAGGGGGCTTGATGGCTACACCTTC. The encoded protein is CASSDSRGLDGYTF. The chain combines TRBV9 with TRBJ1-2; 8 bases line up with TRBD1. CDR1 is SGDLS, CDR2 YYNGEE, per germline. V lost 3 bases, J lost 6 bases, and 7 bases stayed unmatched. The CDR3 runs to 14 residues.

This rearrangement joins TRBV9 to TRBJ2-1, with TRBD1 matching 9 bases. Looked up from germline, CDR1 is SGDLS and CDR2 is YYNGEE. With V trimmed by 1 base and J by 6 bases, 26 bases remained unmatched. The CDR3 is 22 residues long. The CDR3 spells CASSVRTPTGTGITLGGNEQFF. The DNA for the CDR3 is TGTGCCAGCAGCGTACGGACCCCGACCGGGACAGGGATTACCTTGGGGGGCAATGAGCAGTTCTTC.

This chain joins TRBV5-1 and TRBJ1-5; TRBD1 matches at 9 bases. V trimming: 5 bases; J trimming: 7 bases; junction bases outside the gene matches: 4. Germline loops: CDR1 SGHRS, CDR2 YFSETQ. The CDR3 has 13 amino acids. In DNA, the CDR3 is TGCGCCAGCAGGGGGGGACAGGGCCAGCCCCAGCATTTT. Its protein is CASRGGQGQPQHF.

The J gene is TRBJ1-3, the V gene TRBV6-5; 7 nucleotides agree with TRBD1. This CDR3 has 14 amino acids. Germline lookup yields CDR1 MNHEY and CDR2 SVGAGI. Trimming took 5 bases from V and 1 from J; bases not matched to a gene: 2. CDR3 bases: TGTGCCAGCAGTAACAGGGGATCTGGAAACACCATATATTTT. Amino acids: CASSNRGSGNTIYF.

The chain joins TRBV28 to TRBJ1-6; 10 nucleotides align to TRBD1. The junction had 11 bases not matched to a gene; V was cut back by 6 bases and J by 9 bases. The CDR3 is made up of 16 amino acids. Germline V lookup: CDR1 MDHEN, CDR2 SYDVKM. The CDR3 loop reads CASRRHRDRGLSPLHF. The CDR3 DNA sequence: TGTGCCAGCAGACGCCACCGGGACAGGGGACTTTCACCCCTCCACTTT.

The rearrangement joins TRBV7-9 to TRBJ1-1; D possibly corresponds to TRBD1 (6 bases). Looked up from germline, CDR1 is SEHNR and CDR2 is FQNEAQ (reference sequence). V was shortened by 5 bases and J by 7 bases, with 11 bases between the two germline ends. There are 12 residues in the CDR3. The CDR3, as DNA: TGTGCCAGCAGCCATAACAGGGTTGAAGCTTTCTTT. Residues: CASSHNRVEAFF. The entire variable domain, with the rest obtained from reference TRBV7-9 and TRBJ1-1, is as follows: DTGVSQNPRHKITKRGQNVTFRCDPISEHNRLYWYRQTLGQGPEFLTYFQNEAQLEKSRLLSDRFSAERPKGSFSTLEIQRTEQGDSAMYLCASSHNRVEAFFGQGTRLTVV.

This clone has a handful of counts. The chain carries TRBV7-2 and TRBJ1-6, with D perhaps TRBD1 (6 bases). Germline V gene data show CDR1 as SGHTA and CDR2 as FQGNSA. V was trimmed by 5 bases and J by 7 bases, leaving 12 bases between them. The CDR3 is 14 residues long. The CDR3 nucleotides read TGTGCCAGCAGCCCTGGACAGTCAAATTCACCCCTCCACTTT. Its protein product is CASSPGQSNSPLHF. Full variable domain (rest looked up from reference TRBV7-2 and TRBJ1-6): GAGVSQSPSNKVTEKGKDVELRCDPISGHTALYWYRQSLGQGLEFLIYFQGNSAPDKSGLPSDRFSAERTGGSVSTLTIQRTQQEDSAVYLCASSPGQSNSPLHFGNGTRLTVT.

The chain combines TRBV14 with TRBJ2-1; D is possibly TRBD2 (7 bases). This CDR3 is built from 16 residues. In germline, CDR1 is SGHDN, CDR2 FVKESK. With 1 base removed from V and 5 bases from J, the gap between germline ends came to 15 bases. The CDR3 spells CASSQGFKGGHNEQFF. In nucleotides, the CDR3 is TGTGCCAGCAGCCAAGGTTTTAAGGGGGGGCACAATGAGCAGTTCTTC. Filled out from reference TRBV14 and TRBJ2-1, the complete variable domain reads EAGVTQFPSHSVIEKGQTVTLRCDPISGHDNLYWYRRVMGKEIKFLLHFVKESKQDESGMPNNRFLAERTGGTYSTLKVQPAELEDSGVYFCASSQGFKGGHNEQFFGPGTRLTVL.

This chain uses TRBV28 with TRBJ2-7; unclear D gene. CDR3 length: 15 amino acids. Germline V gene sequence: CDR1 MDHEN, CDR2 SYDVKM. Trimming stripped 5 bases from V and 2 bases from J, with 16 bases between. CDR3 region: CASSLVRNKAYEQYF. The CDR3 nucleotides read TGTGCCAGCAGTCTAGTTCGGAACAAAGCCTACGAGCAGTACTTC.

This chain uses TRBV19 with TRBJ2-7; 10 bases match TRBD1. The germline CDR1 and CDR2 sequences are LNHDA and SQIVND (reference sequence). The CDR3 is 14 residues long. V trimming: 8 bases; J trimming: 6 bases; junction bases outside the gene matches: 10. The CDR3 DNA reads TGTGCCAGTTTCAACCCGGGACAGGGGACCGAGCAGTACTTC. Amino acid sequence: CASFNPGQGTEQYF.

For the CDR3, the DNA is TGCAGCGTTGGGGGCCTCCGAGAGACCCAGTACTTC. Translating gives CSVGGLRETQYF. The chain couples TRBV29-1 to TRBJ2-5, with D tentatively TRBD1 (5 bases). The CDR3 has 12 residues. Deletions cut 4 bases from V and 4 bases from J, with 10 bases between. Germline loops: CDR1 SQVTM, CDR2 ANQGSEA.

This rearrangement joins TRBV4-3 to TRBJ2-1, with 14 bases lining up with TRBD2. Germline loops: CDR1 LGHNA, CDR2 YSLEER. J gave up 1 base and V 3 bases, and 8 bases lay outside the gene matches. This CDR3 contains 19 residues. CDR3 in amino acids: CASSQYGTSGGRSYNEQFF. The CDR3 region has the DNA TGCGCCAGCAGCCAGTACGGGACTAGCGGGGGACGGTCCTACAATGAGCAGTTCTTC.

In DNA, the CDR3 is TGTGCCAGCCTCTTGGGCGGGAAGGGCTACACCTTC. This translates into CASLLGGKGYTF. V and J are TRBV6-5 and TRBJ1-2, with D unresolved. This CDR3 contains 12 residues. Per the germline V gene, CDR1 is MNHEY and CDR2 is SVGAGI. The ends were cut back, 8 bases at V and 8 bases at J, with 15 bases in the middle.

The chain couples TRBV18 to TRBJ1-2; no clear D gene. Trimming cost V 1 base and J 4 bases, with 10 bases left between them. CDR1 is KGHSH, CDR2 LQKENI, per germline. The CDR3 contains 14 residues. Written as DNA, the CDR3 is TGTGCCAGCTCACCACGGGCAGCCTTCTATGGCTACACCTTC. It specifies CASSPRAAFYGYTF.

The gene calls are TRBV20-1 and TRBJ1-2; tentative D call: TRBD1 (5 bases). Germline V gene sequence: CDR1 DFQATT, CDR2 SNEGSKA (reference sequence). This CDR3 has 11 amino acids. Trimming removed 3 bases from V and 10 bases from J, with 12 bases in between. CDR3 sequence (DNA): TGCAGTGCTAGGGTACAGGCTGACTACACCTTC. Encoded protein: CSARVQADYTF.

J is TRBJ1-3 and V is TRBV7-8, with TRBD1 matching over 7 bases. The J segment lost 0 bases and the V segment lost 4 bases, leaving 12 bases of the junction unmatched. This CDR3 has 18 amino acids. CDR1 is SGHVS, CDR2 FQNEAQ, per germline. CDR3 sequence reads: CASSSLRWTGVSGNTIYF. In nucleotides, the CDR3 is TGTGCCAGCAGCTCTTTACGCTGGACAGGAGTCTCTGGAAACACCATATATTTT.

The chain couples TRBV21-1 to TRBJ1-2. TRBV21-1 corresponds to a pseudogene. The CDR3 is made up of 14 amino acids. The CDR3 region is CASSKEEGTYGYTF. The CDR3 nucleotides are TGTGCCAGCAGCAAAGAGGAGGGGACCTATGGCTACACCTTC.

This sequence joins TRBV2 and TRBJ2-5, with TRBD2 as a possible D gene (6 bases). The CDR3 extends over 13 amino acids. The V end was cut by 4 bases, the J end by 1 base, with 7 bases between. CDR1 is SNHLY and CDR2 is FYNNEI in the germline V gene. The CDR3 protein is CASSGGAQETQYF. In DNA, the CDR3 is TGTGCCAGCAGTGGCGGGGCCCAAGAGACCCAGTACTTC.

DNA for the CDR3: TGTGCCAGCAGTCCGACCCGGAGCTCCTACAATGAGCAGTTCTTC. Translating it yields CASSPTRSSYNEQFF. This chain connects TRBV27 to TRBJ2-1; D unresolved. Looked up from germline, CDR1 is MNHEY and CDR2 is SMNVEV (reference sequence). V was clipped by 5 bases and J by 0 bases, with 11 bases between them. The CDR3 is made up of 15 amino acids.

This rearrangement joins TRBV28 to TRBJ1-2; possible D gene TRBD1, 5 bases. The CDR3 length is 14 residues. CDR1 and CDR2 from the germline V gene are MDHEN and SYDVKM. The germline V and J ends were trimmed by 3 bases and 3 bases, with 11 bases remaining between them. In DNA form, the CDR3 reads TGTGCCAGCAGTTTTTCGGGAGGGGACTATGGCTACACCTTC. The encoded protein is CASSFSGGDYGYTF.

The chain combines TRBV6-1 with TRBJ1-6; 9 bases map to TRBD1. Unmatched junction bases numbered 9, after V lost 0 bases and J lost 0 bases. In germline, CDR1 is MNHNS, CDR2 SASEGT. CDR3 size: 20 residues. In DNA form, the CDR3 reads TGTGCCAGCAGTGAAGCTCACGGCGGACAGGGGAGCTCCTATAATTCACCCCTCCACTTT. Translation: CASSEAHGGQGSSYNSPLHF.

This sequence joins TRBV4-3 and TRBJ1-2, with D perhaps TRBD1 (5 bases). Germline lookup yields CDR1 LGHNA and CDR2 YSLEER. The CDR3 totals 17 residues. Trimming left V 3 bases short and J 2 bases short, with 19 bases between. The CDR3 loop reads CASSHEHVQGANYGYTF. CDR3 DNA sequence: TGCGCCAGCAGCCATGAACACGTCCAGGGTGCCAACTATGGCTACACCTTC.

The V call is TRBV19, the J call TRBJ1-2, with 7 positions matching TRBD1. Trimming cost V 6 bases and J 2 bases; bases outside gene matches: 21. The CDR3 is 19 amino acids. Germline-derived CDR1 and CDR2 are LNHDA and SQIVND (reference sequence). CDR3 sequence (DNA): TGTGCCAGTAGACTCATACAGGGGCAACTGGCCCCGATAAACTATGGCTACACCTTC. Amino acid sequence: CASRLIQGQLAPINYGYTF.

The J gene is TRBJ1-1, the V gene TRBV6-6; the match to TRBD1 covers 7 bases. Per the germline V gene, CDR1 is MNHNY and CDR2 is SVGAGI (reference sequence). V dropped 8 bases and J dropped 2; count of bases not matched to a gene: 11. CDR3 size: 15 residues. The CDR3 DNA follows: TGTGCCAGCGGACAAAGACAGGGAAAAAACACTGAAGCTTTCTTT. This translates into CASGQRQGKNTEAFF.

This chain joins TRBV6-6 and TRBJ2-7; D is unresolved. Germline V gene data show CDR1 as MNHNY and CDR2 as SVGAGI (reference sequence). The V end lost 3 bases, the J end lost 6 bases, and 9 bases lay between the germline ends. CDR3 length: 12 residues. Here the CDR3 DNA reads TGTGCCAGCAGTTATGATAGCAGCGAGCAGTACTTC. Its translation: CASSYDSSEQYF.

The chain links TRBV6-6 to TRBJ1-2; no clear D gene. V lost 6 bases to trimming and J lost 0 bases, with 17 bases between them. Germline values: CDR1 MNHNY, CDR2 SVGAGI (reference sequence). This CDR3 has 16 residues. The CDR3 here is CASRNERRFPNYGYTF. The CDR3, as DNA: TGTGCCAGCAGAAATGAGAGGCGATTCCCTAACTATGGCTACACCTTC.

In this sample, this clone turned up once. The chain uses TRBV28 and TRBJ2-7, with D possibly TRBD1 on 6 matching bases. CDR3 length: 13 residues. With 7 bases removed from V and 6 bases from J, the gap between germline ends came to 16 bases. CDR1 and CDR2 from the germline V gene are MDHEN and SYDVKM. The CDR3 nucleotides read TGTGCCAGCAACCAAACAGGGCTCGGCGAGCAGTACTTC. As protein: CASNQTGLGEQYF.

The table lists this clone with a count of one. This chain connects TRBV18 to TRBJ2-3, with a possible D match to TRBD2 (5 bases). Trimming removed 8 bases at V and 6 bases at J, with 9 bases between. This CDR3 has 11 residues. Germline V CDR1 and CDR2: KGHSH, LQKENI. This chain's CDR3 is CASPSGDTQYF. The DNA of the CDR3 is TGTGCCAGCCCATCGGGGGATACGCAGTATTTT.

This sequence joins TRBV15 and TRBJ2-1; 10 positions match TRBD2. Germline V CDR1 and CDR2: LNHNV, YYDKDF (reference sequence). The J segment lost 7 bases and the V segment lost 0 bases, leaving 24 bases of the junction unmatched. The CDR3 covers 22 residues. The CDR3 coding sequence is TGTGCCACCAGCAGAGATAACAATCCTAGCGGGGGCTACTTAGAGGGGGGGAATGAGCAGTTCTTC. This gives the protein CATSRDNNPSGGYLEGGNEQFF.

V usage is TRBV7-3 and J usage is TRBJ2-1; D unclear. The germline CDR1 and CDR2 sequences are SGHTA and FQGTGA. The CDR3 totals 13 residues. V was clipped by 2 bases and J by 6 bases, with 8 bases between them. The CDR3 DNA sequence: TGTGCCAGCAGCTTATCTAGATCCAATGAGCAGTTCTTC. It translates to CASSLSRSNEQFF.

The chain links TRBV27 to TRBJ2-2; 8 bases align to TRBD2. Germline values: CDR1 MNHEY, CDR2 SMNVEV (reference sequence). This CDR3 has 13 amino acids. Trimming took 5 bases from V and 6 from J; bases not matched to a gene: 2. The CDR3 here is CASSQTSAGELFF. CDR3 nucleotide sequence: TGTGCCAGCAGTCAGACTAGCGCCGGGGAGCTGTTTTTT.